This T cell receptor beta chain was found in a study of T cell responses to AZD1222 COVID-19 vaccine (TCRdb year 2021). Turning to the overall study: A total of approximately 240 trial participants underwent TCR sequencing, of whom about 200 had received two doses of AZD1222 and about 25 had received two doses of the MenACWY control vaccine. Trial participants were enrolled into age subgroups of 18-55, 56-69 and 70-plus years, which contained about 150, 28 and 57 TCR-sequenced participants, respectively. What the work shows at the level of the full study, not this receptor alone: After two AZD1222 doses, both the breadth and the depth of spike-specific TCRs were significantly higher than at day 0 and than in MenACWY recipients. Reportedly, close to half of the unique spike-specific TCRs recognized epitopes lying outside the regions that are mutated in the B.1.351 and B.1.1.7 variants. Participants were mostly white British, with more females than males. The authors suggested clonal diversity may have been underestimated. The 56-69-year group was small, and its depth increase did not reach significance, likely because of low power. Only five to seven AZD1222 recipients were SARS-CoV-2 seropositive at baseline, limiting conclusions about previously exposed vaccinees. Because no day 14 peak-response samples were available, the repertoires could be characterized only after the peak T cell response. The vaccine-associated CD4 TCRs covered the entire spike protein, and the dominant responses fell in regions 160-218 and 743-854.

The CDR3 regions of human TCRbeta chains were subjected to immunosequencing. In the original analysis: Repertoire TCRs were checked for matches against a reference library of SARS-CoV-2-specific TCRs that had been generated using the MIRA antigen-specificity platform. Breadth meant the fraction of unique TCRs that were SARS-CoV-2-associated, whereas depth meant the fraction of total T cells that were SARS-CoV-2-associated. Using the MIRA data, each spike-specific TCR was mapped to the spike region that the TCR reacts to and placed in a CD4 or CD8 class. Log10-transformed breadth and depth values were compared by one-way ANOVA with Sidak's multiple comparisons tests. Drawn from immuneACCESS, this table holds only the in-frame rearrangements with V and J called that TCRdb kept. Clones are partly lost; checked studies trace under half to an unresolved V gene and leave the rest unexplained. V and J calls and clone size are as listed in that table; D and trimming were resolved from the DNA. The sample table shows about 49,000 clones, and approximately 79% are seen once. In total, the top ten clones hold 20% to 25% of the sample.

Points on this clone: The antigen it recognizes is unknown. Base qualities are not at hand, and no much larger clone is one base apart.

This sample's time point label indicates: baseline before first vaccination. Read against the paper, the sample's treatment or condition label means: meningococcal conjugate vaccine given as trial control. Vaccinee samples were obtained from the UK trials COV001 and COV002, which included a single-blind randomized controlled phase 2/3 trial of AZD1222 (ChAdOx1 nCoV-19) in healthy adults. For TCRbeta chain sequencing, PBMC samples from trial participants were taken at day 0 and at day 28 after the second dose. From the cysteine up to the phenylalanine, the CDR3 has a length of 17 residues. The only DNA kept is the CDR3, 51 bases in frame from the first base. V is pruned by 0 bases and J by 4 bases, leaving 10 bases of the junction without a gene match. The germline V gene provides CDR1 MNHNS and CDR2 SASEGT.

Sample: peripheral blood, taken on day 0 of MenACWY control vaccination. Rearrangement joined TRBV6-1 to TRBJ2-7; TRBD2 fits 9 bases in the junction. The receptor was derived from an adult in good health. CDR3 protein: CASSEAPTSGPGYEQYF. The sequenced DNA: TGTGCCAGCAGTGAAGCCCCGACTAGCGGCCCGGGGTACGAGCAGTACTTC.